The rows below give T cell receptor beta chains drawn from one sample of a study of Graves' ophthalmopathy and Graves' hyperthyroidism. TCRdb reprocessed the multiplex PCR reads with MiXCR, giving one entry per CDR3 protein. The repertoire holds roughly 170,000 distinct CDR3 sequences, with around two fifths as singletons. The source material was peripheral blood. The receptors shown here come from a man in his thirties or forties with Graves' ophthalmopathy. The CDR3 runs from the conserved cysteine through the conserved F or W. The order of the fields is D gene, clone size, V gene, J gene, CDR3 DNA, CDR3 protein. The D gene is left open where the match is weak. The size entry is marked missing in some rows and otherwise reads once, few, many or a size class.

D: .
size: many
V: TRBV25-1
J: TRBJ2-7
DNA: TGTGCCAGCATTAACAGGGTTTACGAGCAGTACTTC
CDR3: CASINRVYEQYF

D: .
size: many
V: TRBV6-2/TRBV6-3
J: TRBJ1-1
DNA: TGTGCCAGCAGTTTTGACCCCCAGGTCTACATGAACACTGAAGCTTTCTTT
CDR3: CASSFDPQVYMNTEAFF

D: TRBD2
size: .
V: TRBV7-8
J: TRBJ2-6
DNA: TGTGCTACACAGCGGGAGGAAAGGTCTGGGGCCAACGTCCTGACTTTC
CDR3: CATQREERSGANVLTF

D: TRBD1
size: .
V: TRBV20-1
J: TRBJ2-5
DNA: TGCAGTGCTGGGACAGGGTTTGGCCAAGAGACCCAGTACTTC
CDR3: CSAGTGFGQETQYF

D: .
size: .
V: TRBV28
J: TRBJ2-7
DNA: TGTGCCAGCAGTTTATTGGGACAACAAGCCTACGAGCAGTACTTC
CDR3: CASSLLGQQAYEQYF

D: .
size: .
V: TRBV20-1
J: TRBJ2-7
DNA: TGCAGTGCTTTAGAGGCCAATTACGAGCAGTACTTC
CDR3: CSALEANYEQYF

D: TRBD2
size: many
V: TRBV15
J: TRBJ2-5
DNA: TGTGCCACCACCGTAGGGAGGGCCGGGGAGACCCAGTACTTC
CDR3: CATTVGRAGETQYF

D: TRBD1
size: many
V: TRBV2
J: TRBJ1-2
DNA: TGTGCCACCTTGACAGGGTCCTATGGCTACACCTTC
CDR3: CATLTGSYGYTF

D: TRBD1
size: many
V: TRBV12-3/TRBV12-4
J: TRBJ1-1
DNA: TGTGCCAGCACCATCGGACAGGCCCCTGGGTCCCGGAACACTGAAGCTTTCTTT
CDR3: CASTIGQAPGSRNTEAFF

D: .
size: .
V: TRBV7-2
J: TRBJ1-2
DNA: TGTGCCAGCAGCACGGGATTTCCCGAAAGCGGCTACACCTTC
CDR3: CASSTGFPESGYTF

D: .
size: .
V: TRBV6-2/TRBV6-3
J: TRBJ1-2
DNA: TGTGCCAGCAGTCCTACAGGGAGAAGCTATGGCTACACCTTC
CDR3: CASSPTGRSYGYTF

D: .
size: .
V: TRBV27
J: TRBJ2-7
DNA: TGTGCCAGCAGTTTACTTGGCAATAGCCTTGACGAGCAGTACTTC
CDR3: CASSLLGNSLDEQYF

D: .
size: .
V: TRBV6-5
J: TRBJ1-1
DNA: TGTGCCAGCAGTTACAGGGGCAGGGGAGGGAACACTGAAGCTTTCTTT
CDR3: CASSYRGRGGNTEAFF

D: .
size: many
V: TRBV27
J: TRBJ1-2
DNA: TGTGCCAGCAGTTTATTCGGGAACTATGGCTACACCTTC
CDR3: CASSLFGNYGYTF

D: .
size: many
V: TRBV7-9
J: TRBJ1-5
DNA: TGTGCCAGCAGCCCCCTTAGCAATCAGCCCCAGCATTTT
CDR3: CASSPLSNQPQHF

D: TRBD2
size: .
V: TRBV28
J: TRBJ2-7
DNA: TGTGCCAGCAGTTTATTGTTAGCGGGAGATGGCGAGCAGTACTTC
CDR3: CASSLLLAGDGEQYF

D: TRBD1
size: many
V: TRBV6-1
J: TRBJ1-1
DNA: TGTGCCAGCAGTGAACGTCTCAGGGGGATGAACACTGAAGCTTTCTTT
CDR3: CASSERLRGMNTEAFF

D: TRBD1
size: many
V: TRBV28
J: TRBJ1-2
DNA: TGTGCCAGCAGTGGCATAGGGACAGGCTATGGCTACACCTTC
CDR3: CASSGIGTGYGYTF

D: .
size: .
V: TRBV12-3/TRBV12-4
J: TRBJ1-2
DNA: TGTGCCAGCAGGGACATGCTGGGGATGGGCTATGGCTACACCTTC
CDR3: CASRDMLGMGYGYTF

D: TRBD2
size: .
V: TRBV6-5
J: TRBJ2-5
DNA: TGTGCCAGCAGTTATAGGACTAGCGAGACCCAGTACTTC
CDR3: CASSYRTSETQYF

D: TRBD2
size: many
V: TRBV5-1
J: TRBJ2-7
DNA: TGCGCCAGCAGCTTGGACACTAGCGGCTCCTACGAGCAGTACTTC
CDR3: CASSLDTSGSYEQYF

D: .
size: many
V: TRBV12-3/TRBV12-4
J: TRBJ1-2
DNA: TGTGCCAGCAGTTGGGACAACTATGGCTACACCTTC
CDR3: CASSWDNYGYTF

D: .
size: many
V: TRBV7-2
J: TRBJ1-6
DNA: TGTGCCAGCAGCTTAGGGGGGTGGGCTGCCCTCCACTTT
CDR3: CASSLGGWAALHF

D: .
size: few
V: TRBV7-6
J: TRBJ1-1
DNA: TGTGCCAGCAGCTTAGCCTGGGTGAACACTGAAGCTTTCTTT
CDR3: CASSLAWVNTEAFF

D: TRBD1
size: many
V: TRBV28
J: TRBJ2-7
DNA: TGTGCCAGCTGGGACAGGGCCCCCGCCGAGCAGTACTTC
CDR3: CASWDRAPAEQYF

D: TRBD1
size: many
V: TRBV13
J: TRBJ2-7
DNA: TGTGCCAGCGCCCGGCGACAGGGTTTAGAGTACGAGCAGTACTTC
CDR3: CASARRQGLEYEQYF

D: .
size: many
V: TRBV3-1
J: TRBJ1-2
DNA: TGTGCCAGCAGCCTTCTACAGGGTTCCTATGGCTACACCTTC
CDR3: CASSLLQGSYGYTF

D: .
size: many
V: TRBV5-1
J: TRBJ2-7
DNA: TGCGCCAGCAGCTCGGGACGTAATCCCTACGAGCAGTACTTC
CDR3: CASSSGRNPYEQYF

D: .
size: .
V: TRBV24-1
J: TRBJ1-2
DNA: TGTGCCACCAGTGACGGAGGGTACTATGGCTACACCTTC
CDR3: CATSDGGYYGYTF

D: TRBD2
size: many
V: TRBV7-9
J: TRBJ2-7
DNA: TGTGCCAGCAGTTTAAGCGGGAGCCCCTACGAGCAGTACTTC
CDR3: CASSLSGSPYEQYF

D: .
size: .
V: TRBV5-1
J: TRBJ2-7
DNA: TGCGCCAGCAGCGGTAGGAATAGTTACGAGCAGTACTTC
CDR3: CASSGRNSYEQYF

D: TRBD1
size: .
V: TRBV7-2
J: TRBJ2-5
DNA: TGTGCCAGCAGCCGGACAGGGATGGAAGAGACCCAGTACTTC
CDR3: CASSRTGMEETQYF

D: .
size: many
V: TRBV6-1
J: TRBJ1-5
DNA: TGTGCCAGCAGTGAAGGACAGGCAGGTCAGCCCCAGCATTTT
CDR3: CASSEGQAGQPQHF

D: TRBD1
size: .
V: TRBV27
J: TRBJ2-7
DNA: TGTGCCAGCAGCCCGGGACAGGGGGGCTCCTACGAGCAGTACTTC
CDR3: CASSPGQGGSYEQYF